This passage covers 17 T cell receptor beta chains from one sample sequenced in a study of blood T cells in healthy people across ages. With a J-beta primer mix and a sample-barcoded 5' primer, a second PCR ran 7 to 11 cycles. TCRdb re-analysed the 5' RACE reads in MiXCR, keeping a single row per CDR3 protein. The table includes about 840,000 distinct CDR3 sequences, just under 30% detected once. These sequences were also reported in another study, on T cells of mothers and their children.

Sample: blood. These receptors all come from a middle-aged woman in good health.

This chain's CDR3 is CATSPLWRGARQASTDTQYF. Here the CDR3 DNA reads TGTGCCACCAGCCCCCTCTGGCGGGGTGCTCGGCAGGCTAGCACAGATACGCAGTATTTT. The chain joins TRBV15 to TRBJ2-3; possible D gene TRBD2, 6 bases. Trimming left V 5 bases short and J 0 bases short, with 27 bases between. The germline V gene has CDR1 LNHNV and CDR2 YYDKDF (reference sequence). The CDR3 runs to 20 residues. Filled out from reference TRBV15 and TRBJ2-3, the complete variable domain reads DAMVIQNPRYQVTQFGKPVTLSCSQTLNHNVMYWYQQKSSQAPKLLFHYYDKDFNNEADTPDNFQSRRPNTSFCFLDIRSPGLGDTAMYLCATSPLWRGARQASTDTQYFGPGTRLTVL.

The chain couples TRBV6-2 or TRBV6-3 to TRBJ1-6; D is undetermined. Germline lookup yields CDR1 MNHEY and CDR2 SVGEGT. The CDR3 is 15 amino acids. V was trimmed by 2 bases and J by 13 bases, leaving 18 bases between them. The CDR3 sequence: CASSYEGNGKGPLHF. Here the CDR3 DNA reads TGTGCCAGCAGTTACGAGGGCAACGGGAAGGGCCCCCTCCACTTT.

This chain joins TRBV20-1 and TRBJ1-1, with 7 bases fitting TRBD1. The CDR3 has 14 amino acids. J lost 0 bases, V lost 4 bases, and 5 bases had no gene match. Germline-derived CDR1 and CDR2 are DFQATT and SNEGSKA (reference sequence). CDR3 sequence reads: CSAKGGSVNTEAFF. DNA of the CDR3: TGCAGTGCTAAAGGGGGCTCAGTGAACACTGAAGCTTTCTTT.

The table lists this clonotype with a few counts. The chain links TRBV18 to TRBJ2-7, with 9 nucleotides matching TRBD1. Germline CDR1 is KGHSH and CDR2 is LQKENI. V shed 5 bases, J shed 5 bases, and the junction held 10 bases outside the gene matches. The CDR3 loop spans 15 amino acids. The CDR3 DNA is TGTGCCAGCTCAACCCTGGGACAGGGTGGAGACGAGCAGTACTTC. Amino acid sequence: CASSTLGQGGDEQYF.

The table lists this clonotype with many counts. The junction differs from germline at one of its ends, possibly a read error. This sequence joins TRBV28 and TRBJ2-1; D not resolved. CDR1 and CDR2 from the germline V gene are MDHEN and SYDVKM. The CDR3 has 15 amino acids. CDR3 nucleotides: TGTGCCAGCAGCCCCCGGTCTCGTTTTGGTTCTGAGGAGTTCTTC. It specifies CASSPRSRFGSEEFF.

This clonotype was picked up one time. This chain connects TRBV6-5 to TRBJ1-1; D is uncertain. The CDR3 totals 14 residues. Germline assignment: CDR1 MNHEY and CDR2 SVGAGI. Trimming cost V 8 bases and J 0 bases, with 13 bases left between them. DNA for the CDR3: TGTGCCAGCCTAAGAGGTGGGGTGAACACTGAAGCTTTCTTT. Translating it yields CASLRGGVNTEAFF.

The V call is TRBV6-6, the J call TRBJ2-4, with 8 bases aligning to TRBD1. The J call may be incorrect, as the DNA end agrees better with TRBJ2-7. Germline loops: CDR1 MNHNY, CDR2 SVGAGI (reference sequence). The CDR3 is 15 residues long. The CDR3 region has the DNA TGTGCCAGCGTCGCTTCCGGGACAGGAAATAACGAGCAGTACTTC. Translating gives CASVASGTGNNEQYF.

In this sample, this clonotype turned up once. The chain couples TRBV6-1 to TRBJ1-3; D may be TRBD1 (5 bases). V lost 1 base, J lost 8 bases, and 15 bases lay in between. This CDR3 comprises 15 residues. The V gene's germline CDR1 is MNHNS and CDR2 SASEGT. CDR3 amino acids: CASSEDGTLVDTIYF. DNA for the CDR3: TGTGCCAGCAGTGAAGACGGGACCTTGGTAGACACCATATATTTT.

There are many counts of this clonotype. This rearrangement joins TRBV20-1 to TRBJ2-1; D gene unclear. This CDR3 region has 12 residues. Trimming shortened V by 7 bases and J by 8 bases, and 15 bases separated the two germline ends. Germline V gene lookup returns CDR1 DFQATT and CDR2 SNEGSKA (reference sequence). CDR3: CSVGSMIDEQFF. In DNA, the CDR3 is TGCAGTGTCGGTAGCATGATAGATGAGCAGTTCTTC.

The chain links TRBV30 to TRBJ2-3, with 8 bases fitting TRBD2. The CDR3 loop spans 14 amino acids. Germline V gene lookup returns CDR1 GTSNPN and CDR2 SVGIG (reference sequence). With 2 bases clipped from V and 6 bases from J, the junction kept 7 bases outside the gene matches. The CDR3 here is CAWSLSSGVDTQYF. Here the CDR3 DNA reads TGTGCCTGGAGTCTCAGTAGCGGGGTTGATACGCAGTATTTT.

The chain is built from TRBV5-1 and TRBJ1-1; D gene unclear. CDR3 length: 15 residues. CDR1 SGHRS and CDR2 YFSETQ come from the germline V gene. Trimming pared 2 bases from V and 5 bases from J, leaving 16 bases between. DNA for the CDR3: TGCGCCAGCAGCTTATCGTATCGGCGGAAGACTGAAGCTTTCTTT. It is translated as CASSLSYRRKTEAFF. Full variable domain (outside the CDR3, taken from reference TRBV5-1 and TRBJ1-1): KAGVTQTPRYLIKTRGQQVTLSCSPISGHRSVSWYQQTPGQGLQFLFEYFSETQRNKGNFPGRFSGRQFSNSRSEMNVSTLELGDSALYLCASSLSYRRKTEAFFGQGTRLTVV.

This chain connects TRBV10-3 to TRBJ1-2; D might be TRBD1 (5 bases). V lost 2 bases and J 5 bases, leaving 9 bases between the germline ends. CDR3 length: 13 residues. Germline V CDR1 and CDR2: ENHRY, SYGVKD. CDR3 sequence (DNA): TGTGCCATCAGTGAGCAGGGCTCGTATGGCTACACCTTC. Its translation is CAISEQGSYGYTF.

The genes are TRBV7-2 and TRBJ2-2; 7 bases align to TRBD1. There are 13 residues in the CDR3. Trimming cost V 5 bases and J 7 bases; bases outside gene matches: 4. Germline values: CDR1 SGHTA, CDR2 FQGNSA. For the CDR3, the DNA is TGTGCCAGCAGCCGACAGGGTGACGGGGAGCTGTTTTTT. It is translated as CASSRQGDGELFF.

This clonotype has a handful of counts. The CDR3, as DNA: TGTGCCATCAGTGAGTTAACCGGGACAGGGCCCTACGAGCAGTACTTC. Translation: CAISELTGTGPYEQYF. The rearrangement joins TRBV10-3 to TRBJ2-7; 9 positions agree with TRBD1. V lost 1 base, J lost 2 bases, and 6 bases stayed unmatched. Looked up from germline, CDR1 is ENHRY and CDR2 is SYGVKD. The CDR3 is made up of 16 amino acids.

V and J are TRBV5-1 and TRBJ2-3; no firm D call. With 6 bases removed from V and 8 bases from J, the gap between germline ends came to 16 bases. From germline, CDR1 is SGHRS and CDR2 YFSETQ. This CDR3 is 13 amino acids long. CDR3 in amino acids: CASTPGFNVTQYF. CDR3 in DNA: TGCGCCAGCACCCCCGGTTTTAATGTTACGCAGTATTTT.

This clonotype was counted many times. CDR3 coding DNA: TGCGCCAGCAGCCAAGTGGCGGCGTACTATGGCTACACCTTC. Translated, it gives CASSQVAAYYGYTF. V gene TRBV4-1 combines with J gene TRBJ1-2; D gene unclear. The CDR3 is made up of 14 amino acids. Looked up from germline, CDR1 is MGHRA and CDR2 is YSYEKL. V lost 1 base and J lost 3, with 9 bases in between.

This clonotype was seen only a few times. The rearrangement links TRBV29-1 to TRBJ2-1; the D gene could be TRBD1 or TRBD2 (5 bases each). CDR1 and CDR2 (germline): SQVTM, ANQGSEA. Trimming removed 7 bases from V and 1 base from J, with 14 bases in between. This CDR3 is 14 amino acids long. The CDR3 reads CSAGASPSYNEQFF. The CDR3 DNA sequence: TGCAGCGCCGGGGCTAGCCCTTCCTACAATGAGCAGTTCTTC.